This passage covers 13 T cell receptor beta chains from one sample sequenced in a study of blood T cells in healthy people across ages. Alongside a J-beta primer mix, a sample-barcoded 5' primer served in a second PCR lasting roughly 6 to 12 cycles. TCRdb used MiXCR to reprocess the 5' RACE reads, holding one entry per CDR3 protein. The profile shows about 720,000 distinct CDR3 sequences, roughly 25% of them singletons. Another study also made use of these data, one on T cells of mothers and their children.

The source material was blood. These receptors were obtained from a boy younger than 18 in good health.

The chain has TRBV7-9 and TRBJ2-4; 7 positions match TRBD1. Germline CDR1 is SEHNR and CDR2 is FQNEAQ (reference sequence). This CDR3 spans 15 amino acids. J gave up 1 base and V 6 bases, and 6 bases lay outside the gene matches. The CDR3 sequence: CASSDTGEAKNIQYF. The CDR3, as DNA: TGTGCCAGCAGTGATACAGGGGAGGCCAAAAACATTCAGTACTTC.

V and J are TRBV18 and TRBJ2-5, with 7 bases matching TRBD2. The J segment lost 4 bases and the V segment lost 3 bases, leaving 8 bases of the junction unmatched. The CDR3 covers 15 residues. Germline V gene data show CDR1 as KGHSH and CDR2 as LQKENI. The CDR3 region has the DNA TGTGCCAGCTCACCGCGGGGCGGGGGAACAGAGACCCAGTACTTC. This gives the protein CASSPRGGGTETQYF.

This clonotype has only a few counts. The chain combines TRBV10-3 with TRBJ2-3; 7 nucleotides match TRBD2. Per germline, CDR1 ENHRY and CDR2 SYGVKD. Trimming removed 2 bases from V and 4 bases from J; junction bases left unmatched: 6. There are 15 residues in the CDR3. The CDR3 region is CAISEPPAGSDTQYF. The CDR3 DNA sequence: TGTGCCATCAGTGAGCCCCCAGCGGGATCAGATACGCAGTATTTT.

Turning to this clonotype: This may arise from a read error, as a much more abundant clone is one base away. The J gene is TRBJ2-5, the V gene TRBV28, with D maybe TRBD1 (5 bases). The CDR3 runs to 12 residues. Germline-derived CDR1 and CDR2 are MDHEN and SYDVKM. This CDR3 is CASSLGHLEQCF. CDR3 coding DNA: TGTGCCAGCAGTCTAGGACATCTCGAGCAGTGCTTC.

The table lists this clonotype with a few counts. The chain uses TRBV20-1 and TRBJ2-1; 8 nucleotides align to TRBD2. Germline V gene data show CDR1 as DFQATT and CDR2 as SNEGSKA (reference sequence). This CDR3 spans 16 amino acids. V shed 4 bases and J 0 bases; nucleotides not matched to a gene: 8. The CDR3 DNA reads TGCAGTGCTACCCAAGCGCGGGGGGCCTCCTACAATGAGCAGTTCTTC. It translates to CSATQARGASYNEQFF.

This chain joins TRBV4-1 and TRBJ2-5, with TRBD2 identical over 7 bases. Trimming cost V 0 bases and J 2 bases; bases outside gene matches: 9. Germline values: CDR1 MGHRA, CDR2 YSYEKL. The CDR3 contains 17 residues. This chain's CDR3 is CASSQDGGGGLQETQYF. In DNA, the CDR3 is TGCGCCAGCAGCCAAGACGGCGGGGGAGGCCTACAAGAGACCCAGTACTTC.

A few counts support this clonotype. The chain couples TRBV7-2 to TRBJ2-7; 9 nucleotides agree with TRBD1. Germline CDR1 is SGHTA and CDR2 is FQGNSA. With 1 base clipped from V and 3 bases from J, the junction kept 4 bases outside the gene matches. This CDR3 is 15 amino acids long. CDR3 region: CASSLGGTGYYEQYF. The CDR3 nucleotides read TGTGCCAGCAGCTTAGGGGGGACAGGGTACTACGAGCAGTACTTC.

This clonotype was observed a few times. One junction end disagrees with the germline gene, perhaps due to a read error. The chain employs TRBV5-1 and TRBJ1-1, with 7 bases lining up with TRBD1. The CDR3 length is 14 residues. Germline V gene lookup returns CDR1 SGHRS and CDR2 YFSETQ. CDR3 bases: TGCGCCAACAGCTCCAACCCAGGGGGCACTGAAGCTTTCTTT. Protein: CANSSNPGGTEAFF.

This chain joins TRBV14 and TRBJ1-1; possible D gene TRBD1, 5 bases. Trimming pared 3 bases from V and 2 bases from J, leaving 10 bases between. CDR1 SGHDN and CDR2 FVKESK come from the germline V gene. CDR3 length: 14 residues. Written as DNA, the CDR3 is TGTGCCAGCAGCCACGGGGCACCAAACACTGAAGCTTTCTTT. It yields the protein CASSHGAPNTEAFF. Together with reference TRBV14 and TRBJ1-1, the CDR3 gives the full variable domain: EAGVTQFPSHSVIEKGQTVTLRCDPISGHDNLYWYRRVMGKEIKFLLHFVKESKQDESGMPNNRFLAERTGGTYSTLKVQPAELEDSGVYFCASSHGAPNTEAFFGQGTRLTVV.

This clonotype was seen only a few times. The gene calls are TRBV29-1 and TRBJ2-7, with 11 bases fitting TRBD2. CDR3 length: 14 amino acids. In germline, CDR1 is SQVTM, CDR2 ANQGSEA. Trimming cost V 5 bases and J 7 bases; bases outside gene matches: 10. CDR3 sequence: CSVFLLAGVSEQYF. In nucleotides, the CDR3 is TGCAGCGTTTTCCTACTAGCGGGAGTAAGTGAGCAGTACTTC.

The rearrangement uses TRBV5-1 and TRBJ2-3; 8 positions match TRBD1. With 4 bases clipped from V and 5 bases from J, the junction kept 6 bases outside the gene matches. CDR3 length: 14 residues. Per germline, CDR1 SGHRS and CDR2 YFSETQ. CDR3 residues: CASSVRQGKDTQYF. The CDR3 DNA reads TGCGCCAGCAGCGTTCGACAGGGGAAAGATACGCAGTATTTT. The whole variable domain, remainder taken from reference TRBV5-1 and TRBJ2-3, is KAGVTQTPRYLIKTRGQQVTLSCSPISGHRSVSWYQQTPGQGLQFLFEYFSETQRNKGNFPGRFSGRQFSNSRSEMNVSTLELGDSALYLCASSVRQGKDTQYFGPGTRLTVL.

This clonotype was seen more than once but under ten times. The J gene is TRBJ1-1, the V gene TRBV4-1; D is undetermined. The V end lost 4 bases, the J end lost 5 bases, and 11 bases lay between the germline ends. CDR1 and CDR2 (germline): MGHRA, YSYEKL. The CDR3 covers 13 residues. In nucleotides, the CDR3 is TGCGCCAGCAGCCGAGAATTGCGGACTGAAGCTTTCTTT. Its translation: CASSRELRTEAFF.

The chain employs TRBV6-6 and TRBJ2-7; either TRBD1 or TRBD2 may supply D (7 bases each). The CDR3 totals 16 residues. Trimming removed 7 bases at V and 3 bases at J, with 22 bases between. The germline V gene encodes CDR1 MNHNY and CDR2 SVGAGI (reference sequence). This CDR3 reads CASTFGGTVNVYEQYF. In DNA form, the CDR3 reads TGTGCCAGCACTTTCGGGGGGACAGTTAACGTCTACGAGCAGTACTTC.